The T cell receptor beta chain under discussion was sequenced for a study of human T cells and chemical hapten exposure. Study context: TCR yields per sample varied, mainly owing to small pooled library volume differences. Regarding the study as a whole: Significantly more large CDR3 similarity clusters were formed by expanded TCRs than by controls.

The V and J ends lost 3 bases and 1 base, in that order; junction bases with no gene match: 5. The CDR3 runs to 14 residues. The germline gives CDR1 SQVTM, CDR2 ANQGSEA. As processed by the authors: Sample TCR totals centred on a median of around 95,000, ranging about 20,000 to 690,600. TCRdb reanalysed the RACE reads using MiXCR and keeps one entry per CDR3 protein. V and J calls and clone size were set by TCRdb, not the authors. The sample lists roughly 140,000 distinct CDR3 sequences; approximately 12% were seen once. This clonotype has ten or more counts. Its matching antigen is unknown. As to time point: patch test 2, 6 weeks after DPC sensitization. Treatment of the sample: therapeutic diphenylcyclopropenone sensitization with weekly scalp DPC.

The V gene is TRBV29-1, the J gene TRBJ1-1; TRBD1 matches at 7 bases. The source material was whole blood, sampled in connection with sensitization to the hapten diphenylcyclopropenone (DPC). This receptor was identified in a woman between 45 and 65 years old with alopecia areata. Some clones in this sample may be carry-over from other donors' samples. This CDR3 is CSVDTGVWNTEAFF. As DNA, the CDR3 is TGCAGCGTTGATACAGGGGTTTGGAACACTGAAGCTTTCTTT.